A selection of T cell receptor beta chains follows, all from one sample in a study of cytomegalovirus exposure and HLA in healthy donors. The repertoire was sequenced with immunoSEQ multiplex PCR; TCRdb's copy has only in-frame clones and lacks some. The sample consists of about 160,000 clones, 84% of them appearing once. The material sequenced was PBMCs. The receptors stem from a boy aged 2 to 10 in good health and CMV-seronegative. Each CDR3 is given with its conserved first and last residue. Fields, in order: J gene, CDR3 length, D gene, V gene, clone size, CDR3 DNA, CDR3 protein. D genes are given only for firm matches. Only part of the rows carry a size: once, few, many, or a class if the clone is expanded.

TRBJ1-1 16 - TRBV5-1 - TGCGCCACCCCCCCCAGAAACGAGGGCATGAACACTGAAGCTTTCTTT CATPPRNEGMNTEAFF
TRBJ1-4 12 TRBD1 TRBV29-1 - TGCAGCGTGGGACAGCTTAATGAAAAACTGTTTTTT CSVGQLNEKLFF
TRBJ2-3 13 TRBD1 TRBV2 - TGTGCCAGCAGGGACAGGGCACCAGATACGCAGTATTTT CASRDRAPDTQYF
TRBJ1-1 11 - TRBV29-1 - TGCAGCGTCAGAGGTAACACTGAAGCTTTCTTT CSVRGNTEAFF
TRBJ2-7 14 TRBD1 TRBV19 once TGTGCCAGTGGCCCCTGGGACAGGGCCCACGAGCAGTACTTC CASGPWDRAHEQYF
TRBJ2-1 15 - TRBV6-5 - TGTGCCAGCAGTTACGGGGAGGTGCTTTTCAATGAGCAGTTCTTC CASSYGEVLFNEQFF
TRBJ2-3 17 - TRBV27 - TGTGCCAGCAGTTTATTATTCGAGGACTTAAGCACAGATACGCAGTATTTT CASSLLFEDLSTDTQYF
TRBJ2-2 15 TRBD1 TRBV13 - TGTGCCAGCAGCCCGGGACAGGGGGCAGCCGGGGAGCTGTTTTTT CASSPGQGAAGELFF
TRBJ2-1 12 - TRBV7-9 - TGTTCCAGCAGGGCTTTCGGAGGGGAGCAGTTCTTC CSSRAFGGEQFF
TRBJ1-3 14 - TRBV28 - TGTGCCAGCAGTCTCAGGGTGGCCGGAAACACCATATATTTT CASSLRVAGNTIYF
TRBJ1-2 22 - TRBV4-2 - TGTGCCAGCAGCCAAGATATAGGGGCAGGAAATTCCTGGATCCCCCCTAACTATGGCTACACCTTC CASSQDIGAGNSWIPPNYGYTF
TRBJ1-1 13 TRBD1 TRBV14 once TGTGCCAGCAGCCACAACAGGGGAGCTGAAGCTTTCTTT CASSHNRGAEAFF
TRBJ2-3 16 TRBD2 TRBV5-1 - TGCGCCAGCAGCGCACGACTAGCGGGAGAGGTAGATACGCAGTATTTT CASSARLAGEVDTQYF
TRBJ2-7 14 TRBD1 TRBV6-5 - TGTGCCAGCAAGGCGGGACAGGGTTCCTACGAGCAGTACTTC CASKAGQGSYEQYF
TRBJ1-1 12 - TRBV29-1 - TGCAGCGTTCTTTCCGGCAGGCGTGAAGCTTTCTTT CSVLSGRREAFF
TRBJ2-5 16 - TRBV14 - TGTGCCAGCAGCCCCCTGGGAGCGGAGGACCAAGAGACCCAGTACTTC CASSPLGAEDQETQYF
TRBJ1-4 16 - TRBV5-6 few TGTGCCAGCAGCTCAACGGAACAGGGCCTAAGTGAAAAACTGTTTTTT CASSSTEQGLSEKLFF
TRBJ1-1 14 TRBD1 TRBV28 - TGTGCCAGCGGACGGACAGGGGGAGGCACTGAAGCTTTCTTT CASGRTGGGTEAFF
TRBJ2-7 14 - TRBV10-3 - TGTGCCATCAGTGCGGATCGGAGCTCCTACGAGCAGTACTTC CAISADRSSYEQYF
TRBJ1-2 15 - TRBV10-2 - TGCGCCAGCAGTGACGGCGGCAGGGGTTCGCTTGGCTACACCTTC CASSDGGRGSLGYTF
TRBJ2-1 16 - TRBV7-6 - TGTGCCAGCAGCTTATCAGGTTCGGGAATCTACAATGAGCAGTTCTTC CASSLSGSGIYNEQFF
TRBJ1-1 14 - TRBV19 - TGTGCCAGTAGTATTCAGAGCGGGGTACCTGAAGCTTTCTTT CASSIQSGVPEAFF
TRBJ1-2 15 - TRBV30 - TGTGCCTGGAGGGAACAAGGGATAGGGGCGCGTGGCTACACCTTC CAWREQGIGARGYTF
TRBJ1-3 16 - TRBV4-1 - TGCGCCAGCAGCCAGCTTACACAGGGAACACGAAACACCATATATTTT CASSQLTQGTRNTIYF
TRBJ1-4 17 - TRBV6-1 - TGTGCCAGCAGTGAAGCGCTTCGATCGAGGACTAATGAAAAACTGTTTTTT CASSEALRSRTNEKLFF
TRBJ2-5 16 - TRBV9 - TGTGCCAGCAGCGTAGGACGGGTCAGCCACCAAGAGACCCAGTACTTC CASSVGRVSHQETQYF
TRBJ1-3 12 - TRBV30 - TGTGCCTGGACAGGTTCTGGAAACACCATATATTTT CAWTGSGNTIYF
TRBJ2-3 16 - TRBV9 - TGTGCCAGCAGCGTCTTAGCGGAACCTAGCACAGATACGCAGTATTTT CASSVLAEPSTDTQYF
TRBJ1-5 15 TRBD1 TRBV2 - TGTGCCAGCACCCTACAGGGGTCGGGCAATCAGCCCCAGCATTTT CASTLQGSGNQPQHF
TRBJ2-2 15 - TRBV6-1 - TGTGCCAGCGGGGGACTTCCCCAAAGGGCCGGGGAGCTGTTTTTT CASGGLPQRAGELFF
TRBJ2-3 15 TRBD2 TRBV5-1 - TGCGCCAGCAGCTTGGGGACTAGCGGCACAGATACGCAGTATTTT CASSLGTSGTDTQYF